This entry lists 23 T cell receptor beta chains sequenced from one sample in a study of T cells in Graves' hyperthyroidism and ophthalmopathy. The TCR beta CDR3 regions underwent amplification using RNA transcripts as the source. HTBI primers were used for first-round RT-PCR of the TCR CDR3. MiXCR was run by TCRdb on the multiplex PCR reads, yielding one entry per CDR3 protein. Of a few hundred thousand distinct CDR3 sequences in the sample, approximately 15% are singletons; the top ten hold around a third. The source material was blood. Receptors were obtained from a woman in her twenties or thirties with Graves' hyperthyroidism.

CDR3: CAISVWPAPGGSPAGELFF. In DNA form, the CDR3 reads TGTGCCATCAGTGTATGGCCGGCCCCGGGCGGGAGTCCGGCCGGGGAGCTGTTTTTT. The chain uses TRBV10-3 and TRBJ2-2; 7 nucleotides align to TRBD2. J was trimmed by 6 bases and V by 4 bases; bases with no gene match: 20. Germline-derived CDR1 and CDR2 are ENHRY and SYGVKD. CDR3 size: 19 residues.

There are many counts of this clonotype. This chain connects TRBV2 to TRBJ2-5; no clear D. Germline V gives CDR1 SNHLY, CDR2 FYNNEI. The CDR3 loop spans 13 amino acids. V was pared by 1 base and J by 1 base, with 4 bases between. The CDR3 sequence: CASSEDLQETQYF. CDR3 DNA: TGTGCCAGCAGTGAAGACCTCCAAGAGACCCAGTACTTC. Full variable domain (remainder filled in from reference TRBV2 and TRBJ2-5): EPEVTQTPSHQVTQMGQEVILRCVPISNHLYFYWYRQILGQKVEFLVSFYNNEISEKSEIFDDQFSVERPDGSNFTLKIRSTKLEDSAMYFCASSEDLQETQYFGPGTRLLVL.

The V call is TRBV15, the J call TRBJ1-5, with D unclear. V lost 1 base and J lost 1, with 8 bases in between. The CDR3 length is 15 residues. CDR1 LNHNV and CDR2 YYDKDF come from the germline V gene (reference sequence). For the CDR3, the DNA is TGTGCCACCAGCAGAGCAGGTAGCAGCAATCAGCCCCAGCATTTT. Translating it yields CATSRAGSSNQPQHF.

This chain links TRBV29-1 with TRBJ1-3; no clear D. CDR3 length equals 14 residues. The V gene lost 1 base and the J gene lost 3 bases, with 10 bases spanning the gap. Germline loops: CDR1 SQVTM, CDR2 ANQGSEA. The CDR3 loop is CSVEVGRVGNTIYF. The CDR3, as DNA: TGCAGCGTTGAAGTTGGCCGGGTTGGAAACACCATATATTTT.

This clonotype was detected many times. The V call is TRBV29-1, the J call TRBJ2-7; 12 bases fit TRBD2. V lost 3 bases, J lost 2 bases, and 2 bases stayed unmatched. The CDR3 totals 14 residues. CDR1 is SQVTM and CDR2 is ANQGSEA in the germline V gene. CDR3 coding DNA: TGCAGCGTTGACGCTAGCGGGAGGGCCTACGAGCAGTACTTC. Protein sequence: CSVDASGRAYEQYF.

The CDR3 loop reads CASTRGQGGYEQYF. CDR3 coding DNA: TGTGCCAGCACCCGGGGACAGGGTGGCTACGAGCAGTACTTC. J is TRBJ2-7 and V is TRBV6-1; TRBD1 agrees at 9 bases. This CDR3 comprises 14 residues. Trimming removed 7 bases from V and 3 bases from J; junction bases left unmatched: 7. The germline V gene has CDR1 MNHNS and CDR2 SASEGT.

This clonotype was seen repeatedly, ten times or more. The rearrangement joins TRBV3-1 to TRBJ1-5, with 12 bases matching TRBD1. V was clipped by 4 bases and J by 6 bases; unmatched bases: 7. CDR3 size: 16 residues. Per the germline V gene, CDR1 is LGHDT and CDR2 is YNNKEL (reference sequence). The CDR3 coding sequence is TGTGCCAGCAGCCTCGGGACAGGGGGCGAGGGTCAGCCCCAGCATTTT. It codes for CASSLGTGGEGQPQHF.

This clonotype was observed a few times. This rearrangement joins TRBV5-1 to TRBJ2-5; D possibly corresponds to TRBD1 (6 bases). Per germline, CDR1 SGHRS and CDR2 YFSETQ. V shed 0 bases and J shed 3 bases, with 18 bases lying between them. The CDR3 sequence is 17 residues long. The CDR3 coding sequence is TGCGCCAGCAGCTTGGCCTGGGGGCAGGGGTCGGAAGAGACCCAGTACTTC. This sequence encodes CASSLAWGQGSEETQYF.

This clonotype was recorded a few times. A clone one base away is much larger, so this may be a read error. CDR3 in amino acids: CASSTPYEQYF. For the CDR3, the DNA is TGTGCCAGCAGCACTCCCTACGAGCAGTACTTC. The V and J genes are TRBV7-9 and TRBJ2-7; D ambiguous. CDR1 and CDR2 from the germline V gene are SEHNR and FQNEAQ (reference sequence). CDR3 length: 11 residues. The V and J ends lost 5 bases and 2 bases respectively, with 4 bases between them.

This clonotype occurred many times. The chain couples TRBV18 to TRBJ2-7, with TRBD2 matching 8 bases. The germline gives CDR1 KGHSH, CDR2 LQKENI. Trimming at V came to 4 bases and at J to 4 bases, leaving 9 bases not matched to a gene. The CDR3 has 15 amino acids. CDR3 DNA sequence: TGTGCCAGCTCACTCTCGACTAGCGACCTATACGAGCAGTACTTC. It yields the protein CASSLSTSDLYEQYF.

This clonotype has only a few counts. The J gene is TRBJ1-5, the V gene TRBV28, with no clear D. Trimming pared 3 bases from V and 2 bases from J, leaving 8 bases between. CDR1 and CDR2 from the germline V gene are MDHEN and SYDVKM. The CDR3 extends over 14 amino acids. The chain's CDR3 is CASSFWVRNQPQHF. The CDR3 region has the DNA TGTGCCAGCAGTTTCTGGGTCCGCAATCAGCCCCAGCATTTT.

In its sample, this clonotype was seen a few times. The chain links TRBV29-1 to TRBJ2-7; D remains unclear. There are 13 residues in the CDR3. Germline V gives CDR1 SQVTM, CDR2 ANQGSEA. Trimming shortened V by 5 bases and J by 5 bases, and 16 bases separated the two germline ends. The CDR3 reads CSVHPLGTHEQYF. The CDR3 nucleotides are TGCAGCGTTCATCCCCTAGGCACCCACGAGCAGTACTTC.

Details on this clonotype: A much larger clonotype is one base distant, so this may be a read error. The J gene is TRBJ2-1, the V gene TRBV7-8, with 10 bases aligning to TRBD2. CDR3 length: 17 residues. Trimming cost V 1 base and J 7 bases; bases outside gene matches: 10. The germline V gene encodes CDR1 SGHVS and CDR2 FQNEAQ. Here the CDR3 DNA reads TGTGCCAGCAGCTTAGACCCTCCTAGCGGGAGTAAGAATGAGCAGTTCTTC. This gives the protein CASSLDPPSGSKNEQFF.

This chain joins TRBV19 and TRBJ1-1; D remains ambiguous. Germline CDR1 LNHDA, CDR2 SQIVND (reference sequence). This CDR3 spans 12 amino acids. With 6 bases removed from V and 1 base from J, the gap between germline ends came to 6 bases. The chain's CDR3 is CASRGQNTEAFF. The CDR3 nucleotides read TGTGCCAGTAGGGGCCAGAACACTGAAGCTTTCTTT.

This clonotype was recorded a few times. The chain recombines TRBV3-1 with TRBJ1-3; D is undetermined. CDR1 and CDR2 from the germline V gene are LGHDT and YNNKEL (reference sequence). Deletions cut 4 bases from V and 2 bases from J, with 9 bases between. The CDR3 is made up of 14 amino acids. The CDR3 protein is CASSLGNAGNTIYF. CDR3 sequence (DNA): TGTGCCAGCAGCCTGGGAAACGCTGGAAACACCATATATTTT. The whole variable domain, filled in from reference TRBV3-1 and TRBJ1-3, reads DTAVSQTPKYLVTQMGNDKSIKCEQNLGHDTMYWYKQDSKKFLKIMFSYNNKELIINETVPNRFSPKSPDKAHLNLHINSLELGDSAVYFCASSLGNAGNTIYFGEGSWLTVV.

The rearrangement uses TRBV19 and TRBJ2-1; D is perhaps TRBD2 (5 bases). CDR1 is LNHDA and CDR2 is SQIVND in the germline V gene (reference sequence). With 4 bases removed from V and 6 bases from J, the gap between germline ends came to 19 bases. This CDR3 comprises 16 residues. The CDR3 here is CASSTPRVGSGNEQFF. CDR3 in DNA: TGTGCCAGTAGTACCCCGAGGGTCGGATCGGGCAATGAGCAGTTCTTC.

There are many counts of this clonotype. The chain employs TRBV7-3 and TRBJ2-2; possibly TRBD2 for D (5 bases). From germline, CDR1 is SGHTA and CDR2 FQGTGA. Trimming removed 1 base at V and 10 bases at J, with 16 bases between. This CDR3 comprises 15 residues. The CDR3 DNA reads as TGTGCCAGCAGCTTAATTCCCAATGAGGGAGTGGAGCTGTTTTTT. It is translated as CASSLIPNEGVELFF.

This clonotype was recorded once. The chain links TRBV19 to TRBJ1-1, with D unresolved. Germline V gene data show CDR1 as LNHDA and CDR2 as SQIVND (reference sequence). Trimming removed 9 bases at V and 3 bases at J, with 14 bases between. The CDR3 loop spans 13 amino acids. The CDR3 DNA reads TGTGCCAGCGGAAGGCAGGATGACACTGAAGCTTTCTTT. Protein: CASGRQDDTEAFF.

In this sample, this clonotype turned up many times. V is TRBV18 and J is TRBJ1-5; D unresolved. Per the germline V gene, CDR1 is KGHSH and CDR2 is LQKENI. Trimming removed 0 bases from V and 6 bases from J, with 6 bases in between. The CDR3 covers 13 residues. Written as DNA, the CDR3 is TGTGCCAGCTCACCACCGGCCGGTCAGCCCCAGCATTTT. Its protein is CASSPPAGQPQHF.

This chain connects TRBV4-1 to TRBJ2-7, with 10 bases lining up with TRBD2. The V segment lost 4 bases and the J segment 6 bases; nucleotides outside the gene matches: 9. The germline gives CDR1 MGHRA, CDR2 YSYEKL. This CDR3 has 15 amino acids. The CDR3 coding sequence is TGCGCCAGCAGCCCGTTAGCGGGAGGCGCCCCCGAGCAGTACTTC. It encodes CASSPLAGGAPEQYF.

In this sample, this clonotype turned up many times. For the CDR3, the DNA is TGTGCCAGTAGGCGGGGGGGCACGGTTGAGACCCAGTACTTC. Amino acid sequence: CASRRGGTVETQYF. V and J are TRBV27 and TRBJ2-5; TRBD2 aligns across 9 bases. Germline V gene sequence: CDR1 MNHEY, CDR2 SMNVEV (reference sequence). Trimming at V came to 9 bases and at J to 5 bases, leaving 10 bases not matched to a gene. The CDR3 extends over 14 amino acids.

The CDR3 DNA is TGTGCCAGCAGTTTTACTGGCAACCCTCTTAGCACAGATACGCAGTATTTT. Amino acids: CASSFTGNPLSTDTQYF. The rearrangement joins TRBV7-2 to TRBJ2-3; D gene uncertain. Trimming stripped 6 bases from V and 0 bases from J, with 19 bases between. The CDR3 loop spans 17 amino acids. Germline V gene data show CDR1 as SGHTA and CDR2 as FQGNSA.

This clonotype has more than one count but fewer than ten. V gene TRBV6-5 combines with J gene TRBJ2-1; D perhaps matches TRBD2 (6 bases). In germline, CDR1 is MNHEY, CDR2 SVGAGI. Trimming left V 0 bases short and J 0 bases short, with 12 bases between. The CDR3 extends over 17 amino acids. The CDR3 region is CASSYSRDWTSYNEQFF. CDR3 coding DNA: TGTGCCAGCAGTTACTCACGGGACTGGACCTCCTACAATGAGCAGTTCTTC.